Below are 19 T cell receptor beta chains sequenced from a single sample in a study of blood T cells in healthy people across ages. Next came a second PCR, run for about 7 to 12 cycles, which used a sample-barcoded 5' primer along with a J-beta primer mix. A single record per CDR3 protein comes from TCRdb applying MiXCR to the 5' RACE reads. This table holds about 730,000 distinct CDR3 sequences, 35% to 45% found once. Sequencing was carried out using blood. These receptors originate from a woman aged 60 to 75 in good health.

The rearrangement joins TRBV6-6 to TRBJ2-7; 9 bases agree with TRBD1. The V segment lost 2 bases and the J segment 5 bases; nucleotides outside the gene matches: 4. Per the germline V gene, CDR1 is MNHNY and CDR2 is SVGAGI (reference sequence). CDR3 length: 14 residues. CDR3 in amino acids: CASSYQQGAHEQYF. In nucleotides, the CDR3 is TGTGCCAGCAGTTACCAACAGGGGGCACACGAGCAGTACTTC.

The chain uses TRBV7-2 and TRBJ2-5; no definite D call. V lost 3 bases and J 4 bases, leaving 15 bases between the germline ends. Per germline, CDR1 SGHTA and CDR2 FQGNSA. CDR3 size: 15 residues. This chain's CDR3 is CASSLDRDPRETQYF. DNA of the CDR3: TGTGCCAGCAGCTTGGATCGAGACCCACGAGAGACCCAGTACTTC.

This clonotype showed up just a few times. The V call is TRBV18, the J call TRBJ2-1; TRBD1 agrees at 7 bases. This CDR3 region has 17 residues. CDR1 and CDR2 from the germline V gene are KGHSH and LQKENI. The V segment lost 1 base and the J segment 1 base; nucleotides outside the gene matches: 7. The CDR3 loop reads CASSPQTGMGSYNEQFF. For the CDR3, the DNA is TGTGCCAGCTCACCACAGACAGGGATGGGGTCCTACAATGAGCAGTTCTTC.

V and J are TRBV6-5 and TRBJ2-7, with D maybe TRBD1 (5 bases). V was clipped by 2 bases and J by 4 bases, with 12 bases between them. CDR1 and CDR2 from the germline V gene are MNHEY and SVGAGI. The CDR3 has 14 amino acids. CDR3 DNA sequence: TGTGCCAGCAGTTACAACGCAGGGTCTTACGAGCAGTACTTC. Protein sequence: CASSYNAGSYEQYF.

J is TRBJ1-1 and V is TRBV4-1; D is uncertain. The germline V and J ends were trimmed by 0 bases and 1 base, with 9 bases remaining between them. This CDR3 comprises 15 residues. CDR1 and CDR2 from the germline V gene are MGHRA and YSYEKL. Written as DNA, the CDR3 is TGCGCCAGCAGCCAAGACCGCGGGAGGAACACTGAAGCTTTCTTT. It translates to CASSQDRGRNTEAFF.

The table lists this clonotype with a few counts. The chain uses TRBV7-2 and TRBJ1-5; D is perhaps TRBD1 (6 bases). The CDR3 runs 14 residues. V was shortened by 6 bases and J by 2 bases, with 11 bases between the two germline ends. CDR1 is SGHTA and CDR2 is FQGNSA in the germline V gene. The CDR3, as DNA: TGTGCCAGCAGACAATCAGGGGGCAATCAGCCCCAGCATTTT. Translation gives CASRQSGGNQPQHF.

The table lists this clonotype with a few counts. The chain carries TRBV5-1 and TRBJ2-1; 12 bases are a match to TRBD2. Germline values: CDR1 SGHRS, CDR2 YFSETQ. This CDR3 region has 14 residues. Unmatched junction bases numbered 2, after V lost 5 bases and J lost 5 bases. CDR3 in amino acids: CASRTSGGNNEQFF. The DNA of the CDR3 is TGCGCCAGCAGGACTAGCGGGGGAAACAATGAGCAGTTCTTC. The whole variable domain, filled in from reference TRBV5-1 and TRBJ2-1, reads KAGVTQTPRYLIKTRGQQVTLSCSPISGHRSVSWYQQTPGQGLQFLFEYFSETQRNKGNFPGRFSGRQFSNSRSEMNVSTLELGDSALYLCASRTSGGNNEQFFGPGTRLTVL.

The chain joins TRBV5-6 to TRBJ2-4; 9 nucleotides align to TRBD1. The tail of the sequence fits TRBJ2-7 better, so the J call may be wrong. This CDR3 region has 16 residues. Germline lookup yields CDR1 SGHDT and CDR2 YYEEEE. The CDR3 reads CASSLAPGQGPHEQYF. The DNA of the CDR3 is TGTGCCAGCAGCTTGGCTCCGGGACAGGGCCCCCACGAGCAGTACTTC.

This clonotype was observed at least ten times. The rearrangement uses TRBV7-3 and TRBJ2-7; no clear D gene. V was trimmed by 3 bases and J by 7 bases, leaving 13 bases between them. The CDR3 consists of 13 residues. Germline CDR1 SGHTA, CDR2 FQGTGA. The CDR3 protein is CASSLITWGEQYF. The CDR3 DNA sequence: TGTGCCAGCAGCTTGATTACGTGGGGAGAGCAGTACTTC.

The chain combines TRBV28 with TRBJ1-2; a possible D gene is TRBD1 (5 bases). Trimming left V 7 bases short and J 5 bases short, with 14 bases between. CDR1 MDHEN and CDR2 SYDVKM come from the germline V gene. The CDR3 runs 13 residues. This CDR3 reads CASIQEEGYGYTF. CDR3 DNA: TGTGCCAGCATCCAAGAGGAGGGGTATGGCTACACCTTC.

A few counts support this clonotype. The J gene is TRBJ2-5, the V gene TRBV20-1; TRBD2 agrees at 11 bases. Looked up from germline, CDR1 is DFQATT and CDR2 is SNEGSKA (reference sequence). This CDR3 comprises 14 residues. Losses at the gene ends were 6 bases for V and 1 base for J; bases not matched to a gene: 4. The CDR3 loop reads CSAATSGIQETQYF. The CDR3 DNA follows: TGCAGTGCCGCGACTAGCGGGATCCAAGAGACCCAGTACTTC.

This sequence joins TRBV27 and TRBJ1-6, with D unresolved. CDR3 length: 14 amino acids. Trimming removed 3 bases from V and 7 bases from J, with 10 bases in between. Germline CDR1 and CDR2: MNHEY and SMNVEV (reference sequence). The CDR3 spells CASSFTDRNSPLHF. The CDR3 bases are TGTGCCAGCAGTTTCACCGACCGCAATTCACCCCTCCACTTT.

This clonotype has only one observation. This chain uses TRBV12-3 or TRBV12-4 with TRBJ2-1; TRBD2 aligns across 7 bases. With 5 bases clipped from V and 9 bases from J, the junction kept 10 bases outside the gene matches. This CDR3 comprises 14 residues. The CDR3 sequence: CASSVAGDRGEQFF. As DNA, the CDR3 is TGTGCCAGCAGTGTCGCGGGAGATCGGGGTGAGCAGTTCTTC.

This CDR3 is CASRLTGDTGELFF. As DNA, the CDR3 is TGCGCCAGCAGACTCACAGGGGACACCGGGGAGCTGTTTTTT. The chain links TRBV4-3 to TRBJ2-2, with 7 bases identical to TRBD1. This CDR3 is built from 14 residues. J lost 3 bases, V lost 6 bases, and 4 bases had no gene match. The germline V gene encodes CDR1 LGHNA and CDR2 YSLEER.

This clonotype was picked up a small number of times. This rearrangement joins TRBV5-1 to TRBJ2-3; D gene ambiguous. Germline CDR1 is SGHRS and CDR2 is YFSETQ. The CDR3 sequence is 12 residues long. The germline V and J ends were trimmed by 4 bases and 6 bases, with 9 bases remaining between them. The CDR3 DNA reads TGCGCCAGCAGCCTTCTTCAGGATACGCAGTATTTT. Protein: CASSLLQDTQYF.

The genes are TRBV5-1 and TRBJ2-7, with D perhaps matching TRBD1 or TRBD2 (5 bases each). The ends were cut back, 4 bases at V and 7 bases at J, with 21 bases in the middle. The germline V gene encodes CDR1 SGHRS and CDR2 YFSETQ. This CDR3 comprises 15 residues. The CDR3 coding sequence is TGCGCCAGCAGCCCCAATTCGGGCCCGGGGCGGGAGCAGTACTTC. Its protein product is CASSPNSGPGREQYF.

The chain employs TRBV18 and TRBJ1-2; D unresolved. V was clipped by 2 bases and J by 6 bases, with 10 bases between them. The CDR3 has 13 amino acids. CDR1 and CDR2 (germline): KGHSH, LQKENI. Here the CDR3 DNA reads TGTGCCAGCTCACCAGCTGGAGGGAATGGCTACACCTTC. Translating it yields CASSPAGGNGYTF.

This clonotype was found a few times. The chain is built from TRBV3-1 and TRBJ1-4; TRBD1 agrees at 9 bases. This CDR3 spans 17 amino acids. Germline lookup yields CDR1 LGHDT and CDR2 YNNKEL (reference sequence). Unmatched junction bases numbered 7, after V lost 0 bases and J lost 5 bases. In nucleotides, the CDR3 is TGTGCCAGCAGCCAAGATCTACGAGGGACAGGGAATGAAAAACTGTTTTTT. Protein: CASSQDLRGTGNEKLFF.

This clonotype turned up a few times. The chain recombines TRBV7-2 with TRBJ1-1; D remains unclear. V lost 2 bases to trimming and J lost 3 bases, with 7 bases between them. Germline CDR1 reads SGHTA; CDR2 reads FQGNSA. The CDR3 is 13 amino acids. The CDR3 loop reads CASSLFADTEAFF. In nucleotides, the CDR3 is TGTGCCAGCAGCTTATTTGCGGACACTGAAGCTTTCTTT.